This T cell receptor beta chain was retrieved from a study of identical twins. One entry per CDR3 protein results from TCRdb running MiXCR on the 5' RACE reads. The sample yields over 200,000 distinct CDR3 sequences, 5% to 7% seen once. This CDR3 comprises 14 residues. Trimming at V came to 6 bases and at J to 5 bases, leaving 9 bases not matched to a gene. CDR1 and CDR2 from the germline V gene are DFQATT and SNEGSKA (reference sequence). This clonotype showed up many times. In addition, the sample was reused for a study of T cells expressing NK-cell markers.

J is TRBJ2-5 and V is TRBV20-1, with 10 bases that match TRBD1. The receptor was derived from a woman aged 18-29 years in good health. The sequenced sample consisted of CD8+ T cells sorted from blood. The CDR3 DNA is TGCAGTGCCAGACCGACAGGGGGCTATGAGACCCAGTACTTC. Amino acids: CSARPTGGYETQYF.